This T cell receptor beta chain derives from a study of cytomegalovirus exposure and HLA in healthy donors. Germline loops: CDR1 SGDLS, CDR2 YYNGEE. With 4 bases removed from V and 0 bases from J, the gap between germline ends came to 9 bases. This CDR3 is 14 amino acids long. This PCR relied on a set of 60 Vbeta primers and 13 Jbeta primers. TCRdb keeps only in-frame clones here, not all; method: immunoSEQ multiplex PCR. The sample carries roughly 160,000 clones, about three quarters recorded once. Overall study results and limits: Researchers reported from a later analysis that most CMV-associated TCR beta chains appeared HLA-restricted.

In this sample, this clone turned up a few times. Its cognate antigen is unknown. This chain joins TRBV9 and TRBJ2-3, with a weak D call TRBD1 (6 bases). The sample was PBMCs. The sequence was collected from a girl aged 5 to 17 in good health and CMV-seronegative. The CDR3 protein is CASSFGQSTDTQYF. For the CDR3, the DNA is TGTGCCAGCAGCTTTGGACAGAGCACAGATACGCAGTATTTT.